The next 18 T cell receptor beta chains were all read from a single sample in a study of shared clonotypes between healthy human individuals. Repertoires were generated with immunoSEQ multiplex PCR, while TCRdb's copy carries only in-frame clones and drops some. The repertoire includes some 2 million clones, roughly 94% of them detected once, and 0.9% to 1.3% sits in the top ten. Naivety among CD8 cells was defined by CD45RO negativity and positive CCR7 selection, thereby excluding terminally differentiated effector memory CD45RA+ cells. The sequenced material came from naive CD8+ T cells sorted from blood. Receptors originate from a man aged 18-30 years in good health.

The chain combines TRBV2 with TRBJ2-3, with D perhaps matching TRBD2 (5 bases). V was clipped by 7 bases and J by 4 bases, with 12 bases between them. Germline V gene sequence: CDR1 SNHLY, CDR2 FYNNEI. The CDR3 length is 13 residues. The DNA for the CDR3 is TGTGCCAGCACCCCGGGGTGGGCAGATACGCAGTATTTT. Its protein product is CASTPGWADTQYF.

This chain connects TRBV19 to TRBJ2-7, with no clear D. This CDR3 is built from 13 residues. Germline CDR1 reads LNHDA; CDR2 reads SQIVND (reference sequence). Trimming took 5 bases from V and 4 from J, leaving 12 bases between them. The CDR3 DNA reads TGTGCCAGTAGTCAAGGACCACATTACGAGCAGTACTTC. Its translation: CASSQGPHYEQYF.

The rearrangement joins TRBV19 to TRBJ2-5; no clear D. The germline V gene encodes CDR1 LNHDA and CDR2 SQIVND (reference sequence). CDR3 length: 14 amino acids. The V gene lost 5 bases and the J gene lost 5 bases, with 15 bases spanning the gap. The DNA for the CDR3 is TGTGCCAGTAGTCCCACCCCCAACGGGGAGACCCAGTACTTC. This sequence encodes CASSPTPNGETQYF.

CDR3 loop: CASSLTGGTDTQYF. The CDR3 nucleotides read TGTGCCAGCAGCCTGACAGGGGGCACAGATACGCAGTATTTT. This chain links TRBV11-2 with TRBJ2-3; 8 bases agree with TRBD1. Trimming removed 5 bases from V and 1 base from J; junction bases left unmatched: 2. The CDR3 contains 14 residues. The germline V gene has CDR1 SGHAT and CDR2 FQNNGV.

The genes are TRBV29-1 and TRBJ2-1; 8 bases map to TRBD1. V gave up 4 bases and J gave up 7 bases; unmatched junction bases: 15. This CDR3 has 16 residues. The germline V gene encodes CDR1 SQVTM and CDR2 ANQGSEA. CDR3 residues: CSVVWGVWDRMNEQFF. The CDR3 DNA sequence: TGCAGCGTTGTATGGGGTGTCTGGGACAGGATGAATGAGCAGTTCTTC.

The CDR3 DNA reads as TGTGCCAGCAGTGTGGGCTATGAGCAGTTCTTC. Encoded protein: CASSVGYEQFF. The genes are TRBV25-1 and TRBJ2-1; D gene uncertain. CDR1 is MGHDK, CDR2 SYGVNS, per germline. V lost 4 bases and J lost 8, with 6 bases in between. The CDR3 is made up of 11 amino acids.

The genes are TRBV2 and TRBJ1-1; 7 nucleotides line up with TRBD1. The germline V gene encodes CDR1 SNHLY and CDR2 FYNNEI. The CDR3 is 13 amino acids. V lost 6 bases to trimming and J lost 4 bases; unmatched junction nucleotides: 5. The CDR3 sequence: CASSPGGSTEAFF. In nucleotides, the CDR3 is TGTGCCAGCAGCCCAGGGGGAAGCACTGAAGCTTTCTTT.

V is TRBV6-1 and J is TRBJ2-7; D is possibly TRBD2 (7 bases). This CDR3 is built from 14 residues. CDR1 MNHNS and CDR2 SASEGT come from the germline V gene. V lost 3 bases and J lost 1, with 10 bases in between. DNA of the CDR3: TGTGCCAGCAGTGACAGGGGAGGGTCCTACGAGCAGTACTTC. The encoded protein is CASSDRGGSYEQYF.

The rearrangement joins TRBV5-4 to TRBJ2-3, with TRBD1 matching 8 bases. Germline CDR1 and CDR2: SGHNT and YYREEE (reference sequence). The CDR3 runs 14 residues. V lost 4 bases and J lost 3; bases outside the gene matches: 4. CDR3 nucleotides: TGTGCCAGCAGCCGCAGGGGGCCGACAGATACGCAGTATTTT. It is translated as CASSRRGPTDTQYF.

CDR3 protein: CASSAQGSYEQYF. The CDR3 region has the DNA TGCGCCAGCAGCGCACAGGGCTCCTACGAGCAGTACTTC. The chain is built from TRBV4-1 and TRBJ2-7; TRBD1 is a possible D gene (6 bases). With 5 bases removed from V and 0 bases from J, the gap between germline ends came to 8 bases. Per the germline V gene, CDR1 is MGHRA and CDR2 is YSYEKL. CDR3 length equals 13 residues.

The chain links TRBV9 to TRBJ2-7; 9 bases fit TRBD2. Germline CDR1 reads SGDLS; CDR2 reads YYNGEE. The CDR3 is 16 residues long. V was clipped by 7 bases and J by 4 bases; unmatched bases: 15. The CDR3 loop is CASGDSSSGAVYEQYF. In DNA, the CDR3 is TGTGCCAGCGGGGACAGCTCTAGCGGGGCGGTTTACGAGCAGTACTTC. Based on the CDR3 plus reference TRBV9 and TRBJ2-7, the full variable domain is DSGVTQTPKHLITATGQRVTLRCSPRSGDLSVYWYQQSLDQGLQFLIQYYNGEERAKGNILERFSAQQFPDLHSELNLSSLELGDSALYFCASGDSSSGAVYEQYFGPGTRLTVT.

The rearrangement links TRBV5-8 to TRBJ2-7, with unresolved D. CDR1 and CDR2 (germline): SGHTS, YDEGEE. Trimming pared 1 base from V and 5 bases from J, leaving 25 bases between. The CDR3 covers 18 residues. CDR3 protein: CASSLWWYGTDVDHEQYF. The CDR3 DNA sequence: TGTGCCAGCAGCTTGTGGTGGTACGGAACAGACGTTGACCACGAGCAGTACTTC.

The V gene is TRBV19, the J gene TRBJ2-1, with D hard to call. Trimming pared 3 bases from V and 2 bases from J, leaving 11 bases between. Germline V gene sequence: CDR1 LNHDA, CDR2 SQIVND (reference sequence). The CDR3 runs 15 residues. The CDR3 sequence: CASSIVATPYNEQFF. The CDR3 DNA is TGTGCCAGTAGTATTGTGGCTACCCCCTACAATGAGCAGTTCTTC.

The rearrangement uses TRBV6-1 and TRBJ2-5; no reliable D call. The germline V gene has CDR1 MNHNS and CDR2 SASEGT. V was clipped by 5 bases and J by 2 bases, with 9 bases between them. The CDR3 is 13 residues long. Written as DNA, the CDR3 is TGTGCCAGCAGTCAAGAAAATCAAGAGACCCAGTACTTC. Its protein product is CASSQENQETQYF.

The V gene is TRBV29-1, the J gene TRBJ2-2, with D perhaps TRBD1 (5 bases). Between the trimmed V and J ends, which lost 4 bases and 0 bases, there was a span of 12 bases. The length of the CDR3 is 15 residues. Per germline, CDR1 SQVTM and CDR2 ANQGSEA. The chain's CDR3 is CSVAGDSTNTGELFF. In DNA form, the CDR3 reads TGCAGCGTTGCGGGCGACAGTACGAACACCGGGGAGCTGTTTTTT.

The chain carries TRBV19 and TRBJ2-7, with D tentatively TRBD1 (5 bases). CDR3 size: 14 residues. V dropped 3 bases and J dropped 4 bases, with 13 bases sitting between them. Germline-derived CDR1 and CDR2 are LNHDA and SQIVND (reference sequence). For the CDR3, the DNA is TGTGCCAGTAGTATTACCCTAGGGGATTACGAGCAGTACTTC. This translates into CASSITLGDYEQYF.

The chain couples TRBV6-6 to TRBJ2-7, with unresolved D. CDR1 and CDR2 from the germline V gene are MNHNY and SVGAGI (reference sequence). V lost 6 bases and J 7 bases, leaving 13 bases between the germline ends. The CDR3 runs to 12 residues. The DNA of the CDR3 is TGTGCCAGCAGGGCATATTCTTTTGAGCAGTACTTC. Residues: CASRAYSFEQYF.

The chain links TRBV7-9 to TRBJ2-5, with D perhaps given as TRBD1 or TRBD2 (5 bases each). The DNA end is a closer match to TRBJ2-7, so the J assignment may be wrong. Germline CDR1 is SEHNR and CDR2 is FQNEAQ (reference sequence). There are 15 residues in the CDR3. CDR3 in DNA: TGTGCCAGCAGCTGGGACCCTTTCGAGGTCGACGAGCAGTACTTC. Translation: CASSWDPFEVDEQYF.